Shown below are 19 T cell receptor beta chains from a single sample sequenced in a study of siplizumab effects on memory and regulatory T cells (dated by TCRdb to between 2018 and 2021). To prepare the library, the immunoSEQ multiplex PCR assay was applied. Held by TCRdb, this immuneACCESS table contains in-frame sequences only and omits some clones. Under half of the omission traces to an unresolved V gene where checked; the cause of the rest is unknown. The table for this sample lists about 40,000 clones; 89% of them were counted only once. Jointly, the top ten make up roughly 0.25% of the sample. Sequencing was done on a sample of naive CD4+ T cells sorted from blood. The sample's cell subset or site label is to be understood as: unstimulated naive T cells. The receptors were sampled from a human donor in good health.

The chain uses TRBV2 and TRBJ1-1; D perhaps matches TRBD1 (6 bases). This CDR3 has 13 residues. Germline CDR1 SNHLY, CDR2 FYNNEI. Trimming cost V 6 bases and J 1 base, with 9 bases left between them. CDR3 sequence: CASRGGQNTEAFF. The CDR3 DNA sequence: TGTGCCAGCAGGGGGGGCCAGAACACTGAAGCTTTCTTT.

This clone was counted once. CDR3 in amino acids: CASSPPRDRGIYEQYF. In nucleotides, the CDR3 is TGTGCCAGCTCACCACCCCGGGACAGGGGCATCTACGAGCAGTACTTC. The chain joins TRBV18 to TRBJ2-7, with 10 bases aligning to TRBD1. The CDR3 is made up of 16 amino acids. Trimming at V came to 0 bases and at J to 3 bases, leaving 5 bases not matched to a gene. Germline loops: CDR1 KGHSH, CDR2 LQKENI.

J is TRBJ2-7 and V is TRBV7-8; the match to TRBD1 covers 11 bases. Germline lookup yields CDR1 SGHVS and CDR2 FQNEAQ. The V and J ends lost 3 bases and 2 bases, in that order; junction bases with no gene match: 6. The CDR3 spans 16 residues. This chain's CDR3 is CASSFSSGQGAYEQYF. CDR3 nucleotide sequence: TGTGCCAGCAGCTTTTCGTCGGGACAGGGGGCCTACGAGCAGTACTTC.

This clone showed up just a few times. This chain joins TRBV6-6 and TRBJ1-1; D is undetermined. This CDR3 has 13 amino acids. The germline V and J ends were trimmed by 7 bases and 4 bases, with 13 bases remaining between them. Germline V gene sequence: CDR1 MNHNY, CDR2 SVGAGI (reference sequence). The CDR3 DNA sequence: TGTGCCAGCACCGTCCTCCCAGGCACTGAAGCTTTCTTT. Translated: CASTVLPGTEAFF.

The CDR3 is CASRIAQGLSNTEAFF. The CDR3 DNA reads TGCGCCAGCAGGATTGCCCAGGGACTGTCGAACACTGAAGCTTTCTTT. The chain joins TRBV5-1 to TRBJ1-1, with D possibly being TRBD1 (5 bases). Germline values: CDR1 SGHRS, CDR2 YFSETQ. The CDR3 has 16 residues. Trimming pared 5 bases from V and 1 base from J, leaving 18 bases between.

This chain connects TRBV6-1 to TRBJ2-5, with a tentative D call TRBD2 (6 bases). This CDR3 is built from 14 residues. V lost 7 bases and J lost 1, with 13 bases in between. Germline loops: CDR1 MNHNS, CDR2 SASEGT. CDR3 loop: CASKRVFSQETQYF. The CDR3, as DNA: TGTGCCAGCAAGCGGGTTTTTTCCCAAGAGACCCAGTACTTC.

The chain links TRBV11-3 to TRBJ2-5, with 13 bases fitting TRBD2. This CDR3 spans 15 amino acids. V trimming: 1 base; J trimming: 4 bases; junction bases outside the gene matches: 0. Looked up from germline, CDR1 is SGHNT and CDR2 is YENEEA. CDR3 region: CASSLGLAGGETQYF. The CDR3 DNA follows: TGTGCCAGCAGCTTAGGACTAGCGGGAGGAGAGACCCAGTACTTC.

V and J are TRBV6-5 and TRBJ1-5; D gene uncertain. The CDR3 is 14 amino acids. The V gene lost 2 bases and the J gene lost 7 bases, with 12 bases spanning the gap. The germline V gene has CDR1 MNHEY and CDR2 SVGAGI. The CDR3 DNA reads as TGTGCCAGCAGTTACACTGGCTATAGGCAGCCCCAGCATTTT. Protein: CASSYTGYRQPQHF.

The chain's CDR3 is CASSSRETYNSPLHF. The CDR3 region has the DNA TGTGCCAGCAGCTCCCGGGAAACATATAATTCACCCCTCCACTTT. The V and J genes are TRBV27 and TRBJ1-6; D ambiguous. Trimming stripped 6 bases from V and 4 bases from J, with 13 bases between. CDR1 and CDR2 from the germline V gene are MNHEY and SMNVEV (reference sequence). The CDR3 loop spans 15 amino acids.

CDR3 amino acids: CASSRGTLETQYF. The CDR3 DNA reads TGTGCCAGCAGCCGTGGGACGTTAGAGACCCAGTACTTC. The V call is TRBV7-2, the J call TRBJ2-5; D is possibly TRBD1 or TRBD2 (5 bases each). Germline CDR1 reads SGHTA; CDR2 reads FQGNSA. Trimming stripped 5 bases from V and 4 bases from J, with 11 bases between. This CDR3 contains 13 residues.

The CDR3 DNA reads as TGTGCCTGGACCAGGGTTGGCACTGAAGCTTTCTTT. Amino acid sequence: CAWTRVGTEAFF. This sequence joins TRBV30 and TRBJ1-1; weak D call: TRBD1 (5 bases). The germline CDR1 and CDR2 sequences are GTSNPN and SVGIG (reference sequence). The CDR3 runs 12 residues. Trimming shortened V by 4 bases and J by 4 bases, and 10 bases separated the two germline ends.

This rearrangement joins TRBV5-6 to TRBJ2-4; D is unresolved. Trimming stripped 0 bases from V and 0 bases from J, with 10 bases between. Per germline, CDR1 SGHDT and CDR2 YYEEEE. This CDR3 region has 16 residues. The CDR3, as DNA: TGTGCCAGCAGCTTGGATGCACTATTAGCCAAAAACATTCAGTACTTC. Translated, it gives CASSLDALLAKNIQYF.

The V gene is TRBV5-6, the J gene TRBJ2-7; D unresolved. CDR1 and CDR2 from the germline V gene are SGHDT and YYEEEE. Trimming removed 1 base at V and 3 bases at J, with 8 bases between. The CDR3 covers 13 residues. CDR3 bases: TGTGCCAGCAGCTTGAGAGTTTACTACGAGCAGTACTTC. Translating it yields CASSLRVYYEQYF.

The chain links TRBV5-8 to TRBJ2-7; D gene uncertain. This CDR3 comprises 11 residues. Trimming removed 3 bases at V and 3 bases at J, with 4 bases between. Germline values: CDR1 SGHTS, CDR2 YDEGEE. CDR3 loop: CASSYSYEQYF. The DNA of the CDR3 is TGTGCCAGCAGCTACAGCTACGAGCAGTACTTC.

This chain uses TRBV4-1 with TRBJ1-2; no clear D. The V and J ends lost 1 base and 9 bases respectively, with 27 bases between them. This CDR3 spans 18 amino acids. CDR1 MGHRA and CDR2 YSYEKL come from the germline V gene. CDR3 in amino acids: CASSQGEGKGGVLVRYTF. CDR3 in DNA: TGCGCCAGCAGCCAAGGGGAGGGTAAAGGCGGGGTCCTTGTCCGCTACACCTTC.

The CDR3 is CASSKAWVREETQYF. CDR3 DNA: TGTGCCAGCAGCAAAGCTTGGGTCAGGGAAGAGACCCAGTACTTC. The chain carries TRBV21-1 and TRBJ2-5; the table names TRBD1, a call not compared with the DNA. TRBV21-1 is flagged as a pseudogene. The CDR3 has 15 amino acids.

This rearrangement joins TRBV10-3 to TRBJ1-1; 7 bases agree with TRBD1. Trimming cost V 7 bases and J 0 bases; bases outside gene matches: 5. Germline CDR1 and CDR2: ENHRY and SYGVKD. This CDR3 has 14 amino acids. CDR3 sequence reads: CAIKRQGMNTEAFF. The CDR3, as DNA: TGTGCCATCAAGCGACAGGGCATGAACACTGAAGCTTTCTTT.

The J gene is TRBJ2-3, the V gene TRBV11-2, with TRBD1 identical over 7 bases. The CDR3 has 15 residues. J gave up 0 bases and V 5 bases, and 5 bases lay outside the gene matches. From germline, CDR1 is SGHAT and CDR2 FQNNGV. The CDR3: CASSRLQGSTDTQYF. In nucleotides, the CDR3 is TGTGCCAGCAGCCGCCTACAGGGGAGCACAGATACGCAGTATTTT.

This chain uses TRBV14 with TRBJ2-7; 9 nucleotides line up with TRBD1. Germline trimming cut 4 bases from V and 0 bases from J; bases unmatched to any gene: 7. CDR1 is SGHDN and CDR2 is FVKESK in the germline V gene. The CDR3 contains 16 residues. The CDR3 bases are TGTGCCAGCAGCCTAAAGCCGGGACAGGGCTCCTACGAGCAGTACTTC. It specifies CASSLKPGQGSYEQYF. The whole variable domain, remainder taken from reference TRBV14 and TRBJ2-7, is EAGVTQFPSHSVIEKGQTVTLRCDPISGHDNLYWYRRVMGKEIKFLLHFVKESKQDESGMPNNRFLAERTGGTYSTLKVQPAELEDSGVYFCASSLKPGQGSYEQYFGPGTRLTVT.